What follows are 9 T cell receptor beta chains derived from one specimen sequenced in a study of patients and donors after allogeneic stem cell transplantation. In TCRdb, the RT-PCR reads were re-called with MiXCR into one record per CDR3 protein. Of about a million distinct CDR3 sequences in the sample, 15% to 20% were seen once. Sequenced material: blood, either unsorted or a sorted T cell fraction (not recorded which). The source is a human donor who was either an allogeneic HSCT recipient or a stem cell or donor lymphocyte infusion donor (not recorded which). It is not recorded whose cells these are; they may come from a transplant donor.

The chain has TRBV5-1 and TRBJ2-1, with TRBD1 matching 9 bases. After removal of 5 bases from V and 6 bases from J, the junction contained 15 bases not matched to a gene. Germline CDR1 SGHRS, CDR2 YFSETQ. CDR3 length: 17 amino acids. CDR3 coding DNA: TGCGCCAGCAGAGAGGACAGGGGCCAGACGCATCTCAATGAGCAGTTCTTC. It yields the protein CASREDRGQTHLNEQFF.

This clonotype was observed a few times. This CDR3 reads CASSLGSRSPYEQYF. The CDR3 nucleotides read TGTGCCAGCAGCTTGGGGTCTCGTTCCCCCTACGAGCAGTACTTC. The chain couples TRBV7-3 to TRBJ2-7, with unresolved D. The CDR3 spans 15 residues. The V end lost 3 bases, the J end lost 2 bases, and 14 bases lay between the germline ends. The germline V gene encodes CDR1 SGHTA and CDR2 FQGTGA. Supplemented by reference TRBV7-3 and TRBJ2-7, the full variable domain reads GAGVSQTPSNKVTEKGKYVELRCDPISGHTALYWYRQSLGQGPEFLIYFQGTGAADDSGLPNDRFFAVRPEGSVSTLKIQRTERGDSAVYLCASSLGSRSPYEQYFGPGTRLTVT.

This clonotype was seen a few times. The chain joins TRBV6-1 to TRBJ2-2, with unresolved D. This CDR3 region has 14 residues. The V gene's germline CDR1 is MNHNS and CDR2 SASEGT. Trimming removed 3 bases at V and 2 bases at J, with 7 bases between. This CDR3 reads CASSDGSNTGELFF. The CDR3 DNA is TGTGCCAGCAGTGATGGCAGTAACACCGGGGAGCTGTTTTTT.

The V and J genes are TRBV5-1 and TRBJ2-7; TRBD2 matches 8 bases. CDR1 SGHRS and CDR2 YFSETQ come from the germline V gene. The CDR3 runs to 15 residues. Trimming took 3 bases from V and 1 from J; bases not matched to a gene: 6. The CDR3 reads CASSSTAGVSYEQYF. DNA of the CDR3: TGCGCCAGCAGCTCTACAGCGGGAGTATCCTACGAGCAGTACTTC.

This clonotype appeared a few times. The chain joins TRBV7-6 to TRBJ2-7; the D is unclear. This CDR3 is 15 amino acids long. Trimming stripped 2 bases from V and 3 bases from J, with 14 bases between. CDR1 and CDR2 from the germline V gene are SGHVS and FNYEAQ. CDR3 region: CASSLTDGSVYEQYF. The CDR3 DNA sequence: TGTGCCAGCAGCTTAACCGACGGATCCGTCTACGAGCAGTACTTC. The full variable domain, completed using reference TRBV7-6 and TRBJ2-7, is GAGVSQSPRYKVTKRGQDVALRCDPISGHVSLYWYRQALGQGPEFLTYFNYEAQQDKSGLPNDRFSAERPEGSISTLTIQRTEQRDSAMYRCASSLTDGSVYEQYFGPGTRLTVT.

In this sample, this clonotype turned up a few times. This chain joins TRBV7-7 and TRBJ2-1; 7 bases agree with TRBD2. The CDR3 totals 15 residues. Unmatched junction bases numbered 6, after V lost 2 bases and J lost 5 bases. Germline loops: CDR1 SSHAT, CDR2 FNYEAQ (reference sequence). CDR3 sequence: CASSLRAGAHNEQFF. CDR3 nucleotide sequence: TGTGCCAGCAGCTTAAGGGCGGGAGCCCACAATGAGCAGTTCTTC.

This clonotype was found many times. The chain carries TRBV12-3 or TRBV12-4 and TRBJ1-5; D is ambiguous. Trimming pared 8 bases from V and 3 bases from J, leaving 11 bases between. This CDR3 has 13 residues. This CDR3 is CASCAKLNQPQHF. The CDR3, as DNA: TGTGCCAGCTGTGCGAAACTCAATCAGCCCCAGCATTTT.

This clonotype was recorded at least ten times. The chain recombines TRBV2 with TRBJ2-2; 7 bases align to TRBD1. The CDR3 covers 14 residues. CDR1 is SNHLY, CDR2 FYNNEI, per germline. Unmatched junction bases numbered 6, after V lost 6 bases and J lost 5 bases. In DNA, the CDR3 is TGTGCCAGCAGACCTCAGACAGGGACCGGGGAGCTGTTTTTT. Translated, it gives CASRPQTGTGELFF.

The rearrangement joins TRBV12-3 or TRBV12-4 to TRBJ1-1; 7 nucleotides align to TRBD1. This CDR3 contains 12 residues. The junction had 7 bases not matched to a gene; V was cut back by 5 bases and J by 10 bases. The chain's CDR3 is CASSQLPGGAFF. CDR3 sequence (DNA): TGTGCCAGCAGTCAACTCCCAGGGGGAGCTTTCTTT.